This T cell receptor (beta chain) came from a study of CD4+ T cells in melanoma. Per germline, CDR1 SGHTA and CDR2 FQGNSA. V shed 0 bases and J 10 bases; nucleotides not matched to a gene: 5. The CDR3 is 15 residues long. Clones were read by immunoSEQ multiplex PCR, and TCRdb kept only the in-frame ones, dropping some. The sample contains 15,000 to 20,000 clones, roughly 80% of which appear only once. The rearrangement uses TRBV7-2 and TRBJ2-1, with 11 bases identical to TRBD2. The sequencing input was cells from a culture (not recorded whether cultured in vitro). This sequence was found in a human donor with melanoma. The DNA for the CDR3 is TGTGCCAGCAGCTTAGCGGCTAGCGGGGGGCCCGAGCAGTTCTTC. Translating gives CASSLAASGGPEQFF.